This T cell receptor (beta chain) was found in a study of cytomegalovirus exposure and HLA in healthy donors. Study-wide points: The study put under 200 TCR beta chains on its list as cytomegalovirus-associated. CMV antigen specificity of a few CMV-associated chains was confirmed in vitro. It was found in a later analysis that first-cohort TCR clusters tended to co-occur in the 120 validation repertoires.

The approximately 120-subject validation cohort, separate from the roughly 670-subject first cohort, included the donors. Data came from immunoSEQ multiplex PCR; TCRdb stores just in-frame clones and leaves some out. The sample holds about 250,000 clones, more than 75% seen once. In regard to this clone: Its antigen is unknown.

This CDR3 is 13 amino acids long. V was cut by 6 bases and J by 4 bases, with 9 bases left in between. The germline V gene has CDR1 MDHEN and CDR2 SYDVKM. The specimen was PBMCs. This TCR was recovered from a man between 18 and 29 years old in good health and CMV-seropositive. This chain uses TRBV28 with TRBJ2-2; D uncertain. DNA for the CDR3: TGTGCCAGCAGCAGGAAGGGCACCGGGGAGCTGTTTTTT. Its translation: CASSRKGTGELFF.